This T cell receptor (beta chain) emerged from a study of T-cell memory formation after mild COVID-19. V dropped 1 base and J dropped 3; count of bases not matched to a gene: 6. This CDR3 spans 16 amino acids. Germline CDR1 is KGHDR and CDR2 is SFDVKD. The study's findings and limits: The authors did not confirm SARS-CoV-2 specificity of second-wave clones peaking day 37. There was a balanced CD4/CD8 profile in clones contracting day 15 to 85, and later expanders leaned CD4+. Contracting CD8+ clones were enriched in EMRA, CD4+ mainly in CM and EM.

This clonotype was observed a handful of times. Its target is not known. TCRdb re-analysed the 5' RACE reads in MiXCR, keeping a single row per CDR3 protein. Of tens of thousands of distinct CDR3 sequences listed, approximately 13% were seen once; the top ten hold approximately 26%. This TCR derives from an adult woman who had mild COVID-19 (a few samples of this study predate the infection). Cell type and time point are not known. V and J are TRBV24-1 and TRBJ2-5, with 8 nucleotides matching TRBD1. The material sequenced was PBMCs or a T cell subset sorted from them (not recorded which). CDR3 nucleotides: TGTGCCACCAGTGATTTACCCCAGGGGGCAAAAGAGACCCAGTACTTC. Translating it yields CATSDLPQGAKETQYF.